A selection of T cell receptor beta chains follows, all from one sample in a study of long-term antiretroviral therapy in people with HIV. Assay: immunoSEQ multiplex PCR; the TCRdb copy retains only in-frame clones and omits some. The data contain 30,000 to 35,000 clones, about 80% of them seen just once; the ten biggest clones take up roughly 8.6%. This specimen consisted of unsorted PBMCs, obtained 0.4 years before starting antiretroviral therapy. The receptors stem from a man younger than 30 with HIV. The CDR3 runs from the conserved cysteine through the conserved F or W. D genes are given only for firm matches. Clone size appears in some rows only: once, few, many, or a class for an expanded clone.

NA,TRBV6-5,TRBJ2-1,TRBD2,CASSWAGGENEQFF,TGTGCCAGCAGTTGGGCGGGGGGGGAGAATGAGCAGTTCTTC
NA,TRBV11-2,TRBJ2-1,TRBD2,CASSPRTSGIDEQFF,TGTGCCAGCAGCCCCCGAACTAGCGGGATAGATGAGCAGTTCTTC
NA,TRBV28,TRBJ1-6,NA,CASSAELEGSPLHF,TGTGCCAGCAGTGCAGAACTAGAGGGGTCACCCCTCCACTTT
once,TRBV18,TRBJ1-3,TRBD1,CASSPRQGLGNTIYF,TGTGCCAGCTCACCCCGACAGGGTCTTGGAAACACCATATATTTT
NA,TRBV9,TRBJ2-7,TRBD1,CASSVQGVPYEQYF,TGTGCCAGCAGCGTACAGGGGGTTCCCTACGAGCAGTACTTC
NA,TRBV18,TRBJ2-7,TRBD2,CASSPNRGAYEQYF,TGTGCCAGCTCACCGAACCGGGGGGCCTACGAGCAGTACTTC
NA,TRBV30,TRBJ2-1,TRBD1,CAWSEGQLNEQFF,TGTGCCTGGAGTGAGGGACAGCTCAATGAGCAGTTCTTC
NA,TRBV25-1,TRBJ2-3,NA,CASTFADTQYF,TGTGCCAGCACATTCGCAGATACGCAGTATTTT
NA,TRBV4-3,TRBJ2-3,NA,CASSQGSTDTQYF,TGCGCCAGCAGCCAAGGCAGCACAGATACGCAGTATTTT
NA,TRBV7-5,TRBJ1-2,NA,CASSLPGGYGYTF,TGTGCCAGCAGCTTACCAGGGGGCTATGGCTACACCTTC
NA,TRBV29-1,TRBJ2-7,NA,CSVSTGYEQYF,TGCAGCGTTTCGACAGGCTACGAGCAGTACTTC
NA,TRBV6-1,TRBJ2-5,TRBD2,CASSETTGGQETQYF,TGTGCCAGCAGTGAAACAACGGGGGGCCAAGAGACCCAGTACTTC
NA,TRBV5-4,TRBJ2-7,TRBD1,CASSGAGTDSYEQYF,TGTGCCAGCAGCGGAGCTGGGACAGACTCCTACGAGCAGTACTTC
NA,TRBV11-2,TRBJ2-7,NA,CASSSEDGPYEQYF,TGTGCCAGCAGCTCCGAGGACGGCCCCTACGAGCAGTACTTC
NA,TRBV6-5,TRBJ1-5,TRBD1,CASRNRGGNQPQHF,TGTGCCAGCAGAAACAGGGGGGGCAATCAGCCCCAGCATTTT
NA,TRBV7-9,TRBJ2-7,NA,CASSLVLYEQYF,TGTGCCAGCAGCTTAGTACTCTACGAGCAGTACTTC
NA,TRBV11-2,TRBJ2-7,NA,CASSLETGYEQYF,TGTGCCAGCAGCTTAGAAACAGGGTACGAGCAGTACTTC
NA,TRBV15,TRBJ2-2,NA,CATSRDIPANTGELFF,TGTGCCACCAGCAGGGACATCCCCGCGAACACCGGGGAGCTGTTTTTT